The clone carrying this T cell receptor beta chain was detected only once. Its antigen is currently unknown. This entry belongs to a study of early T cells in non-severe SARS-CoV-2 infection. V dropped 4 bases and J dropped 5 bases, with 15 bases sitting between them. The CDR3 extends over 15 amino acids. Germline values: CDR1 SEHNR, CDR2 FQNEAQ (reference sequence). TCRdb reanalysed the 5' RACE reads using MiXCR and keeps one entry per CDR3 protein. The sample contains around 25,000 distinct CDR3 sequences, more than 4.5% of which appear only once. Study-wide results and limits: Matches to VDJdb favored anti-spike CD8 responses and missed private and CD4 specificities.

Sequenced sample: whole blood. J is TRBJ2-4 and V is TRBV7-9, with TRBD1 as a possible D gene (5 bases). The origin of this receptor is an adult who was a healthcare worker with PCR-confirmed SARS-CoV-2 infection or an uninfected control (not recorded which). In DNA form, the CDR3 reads TGTGCCAGCAGCTCCCTGAGGCAGGGCGAAAACATTCAGTACTTC. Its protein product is CASSSLRQGENIQYF.